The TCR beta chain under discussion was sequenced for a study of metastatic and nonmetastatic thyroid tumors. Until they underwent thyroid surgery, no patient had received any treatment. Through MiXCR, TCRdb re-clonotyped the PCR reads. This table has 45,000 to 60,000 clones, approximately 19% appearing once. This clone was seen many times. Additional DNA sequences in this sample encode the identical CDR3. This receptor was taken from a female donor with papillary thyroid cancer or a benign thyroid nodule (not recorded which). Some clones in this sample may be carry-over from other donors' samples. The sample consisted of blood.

CDR3 DNA: TGTGCCAGCAGCCCTACCGGGACAGGGATCGAAGACTATGGCTACACCTTC. Translation: CASSPTGTGIEDYGYTF. The V gene is TRBV4-2, the J gene TRBJ1-2; 9 nucleotides align to TRBD1. Germline CDR1 LGHNA, CDR2 YNFKEQ. CDR3 length: 17 residues. With V trimmed by 4 bases and J by 3 bases, 12 bases remained unmatched.